This entry lists 11 T cell receptor beta chains sequenced from one sample in a study of blood T cell repertoires in COVID-19. The repertoire was sequenced with immunoSEQ multiplex PCR; TCRdb's copy has only in-frame clones and lacks some. The table includes about 160,000 clones, under 90% detected once. Specimen: PBMCs or T cells enriched from blood (not recorded which). Source of these receptors: a woman in her 50s who had recovered from COVID-19.

In nucleotides, the CDR3 is TGTGCCAGCAGCGTAGGGCAGGCTCGCACAGATACGCAGTATTTT. Its translation is CASSVGQARTDTQYF. This rearrangement joins TRBV9 to TRBJ2-3, with unresolved D. The germline gives CDR1 SGDLS, CDR2 YYNGEE. The CDR3 extends over 15 amino acids. Trimming took off 0 bases at V and 1 base at J, with 9 bases between the two ends.

The chain combines TRBV25-1 with TRBJ2-5; TRBD2 is a possible D gene (5 bases). The CDR3 has 15 residues. CDR1 and CDR2 from the germline V gene are MGHDK and SYGVNS. The ends were cut back, 5 bases at V and 5 bases at J, with 18 bases in the middle. For the CDR3, the DNA is TGTGCCAGCAGTTCCGAGAGGGTGGTAGGGGAGACCCAGTACTTC. Translated, it gives CASSSERVVGETQYF.

The gene calls are TRBV4-1 and TRBJ1-5; D possibly corresponds to TRBD1 (6 bases). Germline V lookup: CDR1 MGHRA, CDR2 YSYEKL. CDR3 length: 16 residues. Trimming pared 0 bases from V and 0 bases from J, leaving 9 bases between. DNA for the CDR3: TGCGCCAGCAGCCAAGATACGACAGGTAGCAATCAGCCCCAGCATTTT. Translation: CASSQDTTGSNQPQHF.

The chain has TRBV18 and TRBJ2-2; 10 nucleotides line up with TRBD2. CDR3 length: 16 amino acids. Germline CDR1 reads KGHSH; CDR2 reads LQKENI. V was pared by 6 bases and J by 4 bases, with 8 bases of the junction left unmatched. In DNA form, the CDR3 reads TGTGCCAGCTCTTCAACCGTAGCGGGGGGCACCGGGGAGCTGTTTTTT. Translated: CASSSTVAGGTGELFF.

This chain uses TRBV3-1 (or the pseudogene TRBV3-2) with TRBJ2-3; 9 nucleotides match TRBD2. The CDR3 is 15 amino acids. Germline-derived CDR1 and CDR2 are LGHDT and YNNKEL (reference sequence). Unmatched junction bases numbered 10, after V lost 1 base and J lost 11 bases. CDR3 bases: TGTGCCAGCAGCCAAGTAGGGACTAGCACTCGCCGGCAGTATTTT. Translation gives CASSQVGTSTRRQYF.

The genes are TRBV2 and TRBJ1-5, with 9 nucleotides matching TRBD1. Germline values: CDR1 SNHLY, CDR2 FYNNEI. V was clipped by 5 bases and J by 0 bases; unmatched bases: 8. This CDR3 spans 17 amino acids. The CDR3 coding sequence is TGTGCCAGCAGTCCTCGGACAGGGGCGAATAGCAATCAGCCCCAGCATTTT. Translating gives CASSPRTGANSNQPQHF.

This CDR3 reads CASSLGQLQETQYF. As DNA, the CDR3 is TGTGCCAGCAGCTTAGGACAGCTTCAAGAGACCCAGTACTTC. The chain has TRBV7-9 and TRBJ2-5, with D possibly matching TRBD1 (5 bases). Germline V CDR1 and CDR2: SEHNR, FQNEAQ (reference sequence). The CDR3 is made up of 14 amino acids. V lost 1 base, J lost 2 bases, and 8 bases lay in between.

This clone was detected a few times. The chain uses TRBV11-2 and TRBJ2-7; D might be TRBD2 (5 bases). Germline V lookup: CDR1 SGHAT, CDR2 FQNNGV. This CDR3 has 13 residues. V lost 2 bases and J lost 1, with 6 bases in between. Here the CDR3 DNA reads TGTGCCAGCAGCTTAAGCGGTTCCTACGAGCAGTACTTC. Encoded protein: CASSLSGSYEQYF. Variable domain in full (rest from reference TRBV11-2 and TRBJ2-7): EAGVAQSPRYKIIEKRQSVAFWCNPISGHATLYWYQQILGQGPKLLIQFQNNGVVDDSQLPKDRFSAERLKGVDSTLKIQPAKLEDSAVYLCASSLSGSYEQYFGPGTRLTVT.

This rearrangement joins TRBV4-1 to TRBJ2-7; TRBD2 matches 7 bases. This CDR3 contains 15 residues. Unmatched junction bases numbered 5, after V lost 1 base and J lost 2 bases. CDR1 is MGHRA and CDR2 is YSYEKL in the germline V gene. The CDR3 DNA reads TGCGCCAGCAGCCAAGGGGAGGGAGTCCCCTACGAGCAGTACTTC. It yields the protein CASSQGEGVPYEQYF.

The chain recombines TRBV5-4 with TRBJ1-6; a weak D match, TRBD1 (6 bases). The germline gives CDR1 SGHNT, CDR2 YYREEE (reference sequence). Trimming cost V 1 base and J 7 bases, with 15 bases left between them. The CDR3 is made up of 16 amino acids. This CDR3 reads CASSLHPTGRNSPLHF. The CDR3 DNA reads TGTGCCAGCAGCTTGCATCCAACAGGGAGAAATTCACCCCTCCACTTT.

This sequence joins TRBV6-6 and TRBJ1-5; 8 nucleotides align to TRBD1. Germline V CDR1 and CDR2: MNHNY, SVGAGI (reference sequence). The CDR3 runs 14 residues. The V and J ends lost 5 bases and 7 bases, in that order; junction bases with no gene match: 7. CDR3 sequence (DNA): TGTGCCAGCAGTCCCCGACAGGGGTCGCAGCCCCAGCATTTT. Translating gives CASSPRQGSQPQHF.